This T cell receptor beta chain was recovered during a study of T cells in Graves' hyperthyroidism and ophthalmopathy. Whole-study results and caveats: Among thyroid clonotypes expanded above 0.001, most also appeared in blood.

PBMCs stemmed from less than 13 ml fresh peripheral blood. About this clonotype itself: The antigen is not known.

With 2 bases clipped from V and 3 bases from J, the junction kept 10 bases outside the gene matches. The CDR3 is 17 amino acids. Germline CDR1 and CDR2: SGHRS and YFSETQ. Amplification targeted TCR beta CDR3 regions from RNA transcripts. First-round RT-PCR targeting the TCR CDR3 was performed with the HTBI primer set. TCRdb re-analysed the multiplex PCR reads in MiXCR, keeping a single row per CDR3 protein. The sample shows 370,000 or so distinct CDR3 sequences, roughly 25% of them seen only once. The chain has TRBV5-1 and TRBJ1-3, with 8 bases identical to TRBD1. The clonotype originates from a man in his fifties with Graves' hyperthyroidism. The sample comprised blood. CDR3 nucleotide sequence: TGCGCCAGCAGCTTAACCAGCCAGGGGGCAGGTGGAAACACCATATATTTT. It translates to CASSLTSQGAGGNTIYF.